Shown below are 19 T cell receptor beta chains from a single sample sequenced in a study of response to subunit inactivated influenza vaccine (dated 2018 in TCRdb). Libraries came from RT-PCR. Sequencing was performed on an Illumina HiSeq 2500. TCRdb reprocessed the public reads (quality trimming at Q25 with fastp, clone calling with MiXCR) and kept in-frame beta chains. Duplicate CDR3 protein sequences are folded into a single record with the most common DNA and genes. The sample has around 710,000 distinct CDR3 sequences on record, over 11% of them singletons. The ten most abundant clones make up approximately 7% of the sample. The starting material was PBMCs from blood, obtained roughly 15 days before vaccination. The receptors were sampled from a man aged 50 or older who received an inactivated influenza vaccine. Donor details come from another sample of the same person, matched by shared clones.

The chain combines TRBV29-1 with TRBJ2-1; TRBD2 agrees at 8 bases. The CDR3 has 16 amino acids. After removal of 3 bases from V and 3 bases from J, the junction contained 10 bases not matched to a gene. CDR1 SQVTM and CDR2 ANQGSEA come from the germline V gene. The CDR3 sequence: CSVEPSLAGSYNEQFF. The DNA for the CDR3 is TGCAGCGTTGAGCCTAGTCTAGCGGGCAGCTACAATGAGCAGTTCTTC.

This clonotype appeared many times. The genes are TRBV5-1 and TRBJ2-5; D may be TRBD2 (6 bases). The germline V gene encodes CDR1 SGHRS and CDR2 YFSETQ. This CDR3 contains 15 residues. With 0 bases removed from V and 5 bases from J, the gap between germline ends came to 14 bases. The CDR3 coding sequence is TGCGCCAGCAGCTTGGCCGGCGGGATGTGGGAGACCCAGTACTTC. It codes for CASSLAGGMWETQYF.

Concerning this clonotype itself: The junction departs from germline at one end; a sequencing error may be responsible. The chain uses TRBV5-1 and TRBJ2-2; D is perhaps TRBD1 or TRBD2 (5 bases each). The germline V gene encodes CDR1 SGHRS and CDR2 YFSETQ. This CDR3 has 15 residues. CDR3 sequence (DNA): TGCGCCAGCAGCTTCACGGGGACCAACACCCGGGAGCTGTTTTTT. Its protein product is CASSFTGTNTRELFF.

The V call is TRBV5-1, the J call TRBJ2-7; possibly TRBD1 or TRBD2 for D (5 bases each). With 6 bases removed from V and 7 bases from J, the gap between germline ends came to 17 bases. This CDR3 has 13 residues. Germline V lookup: CDR1 SGHRS, CDR2 YFSETQ. This chain's CDR3 is CASTSSGRAEQYF. In DNA form, the CDR3 reads TGCGCCAGCACATCATCGGGACGGGCGGAGCAGTACTTC.

This chain joins TRBV7-9 and TRBJ2-5, with 8 positions matching TRBD1. The trim removed 6 bases at V and 1 base at J, leaving 4 bases unmatched. Germline CDR1 and CDR2: SEHNR and FQNEAQ (reference sequence). This CDR3 is built from 14 residues. The CDR3: CASRPQGGQETQYF. In nucleotides, the CDR3 is TGTGCCAGCAGACCACAGGGGGGCCAAGAGACCCAGTACTTC.

In its sample, this clonotype was seen many times. V gene TRBV7-9 combines with J gene TRBJ2-1; 7 nucleotides align to TRBD1. V was clipped by 5 bases and J by 6 bases; unmatched bases: 13. The germline gives CDR1 SEHNR, CDR2 FQNEAQ (reference sequence). The CDR3 has 16 amino acids. CDR3 region: CASSAPPGQPRNEQFF. As DNA, the CDR3 is TGTGCCAGCAGCGCACCCCCGGGACAGCCTCGCAATGAGCAGTTCTTC.

This clonotype showed up just a few times. The chain has TRBV3-1 and TRBJ2-1; a possible D gene is TRBD1 (6 bases). Germline CDR1 is LGHDT and CDR2 is YNNKEL (reference sequence). CDR3 size: 14 residues. Trimming took 5 bases from V and 7 from J, leaving 15 bases between them. CDR3 protein: CASSFSTGKNEQFF. CDR3 DNA: TGTGCCAGCAGCTTCTCGACAGGCAAGAATGAGCAGTTCTTC.

This clonotype turned up a few times. The chain couples TRBV11-2 to TRBJ2-7; D call uncertain. The CDR3 has 14 amino acids. V lost 5 bases to trimming and J lost 2 bases, with 13 bases between them. Germline loops: CDR1 SGHAT, CDR2 FQNNGV. The CDR3: CASSLGRRPYEQYF. CDR3 bases: TGTGCCAGCAGCCTTGGAAGGCGTCCCTACGAGCAGTACTTC.

V usage is TRBV12-3 or TRBV12-4 and J usage is TRBJ2-4; tentatively, D is TRBD2 (5 bases). CDR3 size: 16 residues. V was trimmed by 4 bases and J by 0 bases, leaving 13 bases between them. CDR3 sequence (DNA): TGTGCCAGCAGTTCCACCCCTGGACTAGCCAAAAACATTCAGTACTTC. It codes for CASSSTPGLAKNIQYF.

This clonotype was detected only a few times. The gene calls are TRBV20-1 and TRBJ2-3, with 7 bases matching TRBD2. The CDR3 is 15 amino acids. The germline V gene encodes CDR1 DFQATT and CDR2 SNEGSKA (reference sequence). The junction had 10 bases not matched to a gene; V was cut back by 1 base and J by 6 bases. Here the CDR3 reads CSARVATSHLDTQYF. The CDR3 DNA sequence: TGCAGTGCTAGAGTAGCGACTAGCCATTTGGATACGCAGTATTTT.

The gene calls are TRBV15 and TRBJ2-3; D not resolved. Between the trimmed V and J ends, which lost 4 bases and 0 bases, there was a span of 11 bases. In germline, CDR1 is LNHNV, CDR2 YYDKDF (reference sequence). The CDR3 consists of 15 residues. CDR3 residues: CATSITRASTDTQYF. The CDR3 DNA reads as TGTGCCACCAGCATCACCCGTGCTAGCACAGATACGCAGTATTTT. Full variable domain (rest looked up from reference TRBV15 and TRBJ2-3): DAMVIQNPRYQVTQFGKPVTLSCSQTLNHNVMYWYQQKSSQAPKLLFHYYDKDFNNEADTPDNFQSRRPNTSFCFLDIRSPGLGDTAMYLCATSITRASTDTQYFGPGTRLTVL.

This clonotype came up many times. The chain links TRBV12-3 or TRBV12-4 to TRBJ2-2; D might be TRBD1 or TRBD2, each matching 5 bases. The CDR3 runs to 15 residues. V lost 6 bases, J lost 0 bases, and 11 bases lay in between. CDR3 region: CASSPRGSNTGELFF. In DNA form, the CDR3 reads TGTGCCAGCAGCCCGAGGGGTTCGAACACCGGGGAGCTGTTTTTT.

In this sample, this clonotype turned up many times. V gene TRBV6-1 combines with J gene TRBJ1-5; D is perhaps TRBD1 (6 bases). The CDR3 spans 14 residues. The V and J ends lost 6 bases and 7 bases respectively, with 16 bases between them. Germline loops: CDR1 MNHNS, CDR2 SASEGT. The CDR3 is CASSRGQPAQPQHF. The CDR3 DNA sequence: TGTGCCAGCAGCCGAGGACAGCCGGCCCAGCCCCAGCATTTT.

This clonotype was detected only a few times. V usage is TRBV2 and J usage is TRBJ2-7, with TRBD1 identical over 7 bases. With 4 bases clipped from V and 12 bases from J, the junction kept 9 bases outside the gene matches. The V gene's germline CDR1 is SNHLY and CDR2 FYNNEI. The CDR3 loop spans 12 amino acids. The CDR3: CASSVMTGKPYF. The CDR3 coding sequence is TGTGCCAGCAGTGTAATGACAGGGAAACCGTACTTC.

The table lists this clonotype with a few counts. The chain carries TRBV5-1 and TRBJ1-1; weak D call: TRBD1 (6 bases). Germline V gene data show CDR1 as SGHRS and CDR2 as YFSETQ. The CDR3 runs to 17 residues. V lost 1 base and J lost 3, with 19 bases in between. CDR3 nucleotides: TGCGCCAGCAGCTTGTTAGGGGGGGTTTATTGGGACACTGAAGCTTTCTTT. Amino acid sequence: CASSLLGGVYWDTEAFF. The full variable domain, in which reference TRBV5-1 and TRBJ1-1 provide the parts outside the CDR3, is KAGVTQTPRYLIKTRGQQVTLSCSPISGHRSVSWYQQTPGQGLQFLFEYFSETQRNKGNFPGRFSGRQFSNSRSEMNVSTLELGDSALYLCASSLLGGVYWDTEAFFGQGTRLTVV.

This chain links TRBV15 with TRBJ2-2; D unresolved. From germline, CDR1 is LNHNV and CDR2 YYDKDF (reference sequence). This CDR3 spans 15 amino acids. V shed 0 bases and J shed 5 bases, with 10 bases lying between them. CDR3 region: CATSRELHGTGELFF. In nucleotides, the CDR3 is TGTGCCACCAGCAGAGAGCTGCACGGGACCGGGGAGCTGTTTTTT.

The rearrangement uses TRBV24-1 and TRBJ2-5; maybe TRBD2 (5 bases). Per the germline V gene, CDR1 is KGHDR and CDR2 is SFDVKD. V lost 5 bases and J lost 5, with 23 bases in between. This CDR3 region has 17 residues. The CDR3 is CATSGVAPGYHAETQYF. Here the CDR3 DNA reads TGTGCCACCAGTGGAGTAGCCCCGGGATACCACGCTGAGACCCAGTACTTC.

Points on this clonotype: One end of the junction is discordant with germline, which a read error may explain. V is TRBV20-1 and J is TRBJ2-7; no firm D call. The V gene's germline CDR1 is DFQATT and CDR2 SNEGSKA (reference sequence). There are 11 residues in the CDR3. CDR3 region: CSARDDGETFF. The CDR3 nucleotides are TGCAGTGCTAGAGATGATGGCGAGACCTTCTTC.

The rearrangement uses TRBV6-5 and TRBJ2-7; 7 nucleotides align to TRBD1. V dropped 2 bases and J dropped 2; count of bases not matched to a gene: 3. The CDR3 has 14 residues. Germline CDR1 and CDR2: MNHEY and SVGAGI. CDR3 protein: CASSYRGTAYEQYF. In nucleotides, the CDR3 is TGTGCCAGCAGTTACAGGGGGACAGCCTACGAGCAGTACTTC.